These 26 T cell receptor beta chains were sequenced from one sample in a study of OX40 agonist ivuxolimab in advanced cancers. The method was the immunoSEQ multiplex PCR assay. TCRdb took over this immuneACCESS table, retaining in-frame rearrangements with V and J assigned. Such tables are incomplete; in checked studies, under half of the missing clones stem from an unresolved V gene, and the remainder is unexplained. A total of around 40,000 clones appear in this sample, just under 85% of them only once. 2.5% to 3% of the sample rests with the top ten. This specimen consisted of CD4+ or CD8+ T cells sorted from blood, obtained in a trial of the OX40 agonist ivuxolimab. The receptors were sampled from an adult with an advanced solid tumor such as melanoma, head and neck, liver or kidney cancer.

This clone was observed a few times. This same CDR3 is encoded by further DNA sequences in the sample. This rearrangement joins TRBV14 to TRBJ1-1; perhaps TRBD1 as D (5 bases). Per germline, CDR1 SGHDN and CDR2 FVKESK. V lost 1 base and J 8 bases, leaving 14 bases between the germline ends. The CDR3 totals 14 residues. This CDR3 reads CASSQGVRGLEAFF. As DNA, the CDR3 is TGTGCCAGCAGCCAAGGAGTCCGGGGCCTAGAAGCTTTCTTT.

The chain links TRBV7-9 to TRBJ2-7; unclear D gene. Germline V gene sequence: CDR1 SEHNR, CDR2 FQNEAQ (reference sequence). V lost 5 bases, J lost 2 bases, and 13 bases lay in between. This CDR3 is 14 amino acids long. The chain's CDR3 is CASSMAAGTYEQYF. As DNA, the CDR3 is TGTGCCAGCAGCATGGCCGCCGGTACCTACGAGCAGTACTTC.

The CDR3: CAWSKGNTEAFF. In DNA, the CDR3 is TGTGCCTGGAGTAAGGGGAACACTGAAGCTTTCTTT. The chain links TRBV30 to TRBJ1-1; D not certain. CDR1 and CDR2 from the germline V gene are GTSNPN and SVGIG (reference sequence). V was pared by 2 bases and J by 1 base, with 5 bases between. There are 12 residues in the CDR3.

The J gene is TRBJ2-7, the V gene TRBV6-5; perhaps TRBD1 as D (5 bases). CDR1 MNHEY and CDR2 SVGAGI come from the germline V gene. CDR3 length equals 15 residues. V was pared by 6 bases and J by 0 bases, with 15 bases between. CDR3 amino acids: CASRAAGFSSYEQYF. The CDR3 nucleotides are TGTGCCAGCAGAGCCGCAGGGTTTAGCTCCTACGAGCAGTACTTC.

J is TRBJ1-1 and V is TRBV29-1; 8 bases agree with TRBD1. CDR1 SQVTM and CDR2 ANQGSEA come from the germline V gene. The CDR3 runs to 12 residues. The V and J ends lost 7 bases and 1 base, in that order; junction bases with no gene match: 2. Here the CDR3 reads CSADRGNTEAFF. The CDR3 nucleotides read TGCAGCGCTGACAGGGGGAACACTGAAGCTTTCTTT. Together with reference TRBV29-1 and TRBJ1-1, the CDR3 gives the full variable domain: SAVISQKPSRDICQRGTSLTIQCQVDSQVTMMFWYRQQPGQSLTLIATANQGSEATYESGFVIDKFPISRPNLTFSTLTVSNMSPEDSSIYLCSADRGNTEAFFGQGTRLTVV.

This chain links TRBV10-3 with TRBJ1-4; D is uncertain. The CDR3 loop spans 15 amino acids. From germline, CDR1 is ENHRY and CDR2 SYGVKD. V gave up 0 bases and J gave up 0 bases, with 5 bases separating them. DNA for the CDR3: TGTGCCATCAGTGAGTCTGAGTCAACTAATGAAAAACTGTTTTTT. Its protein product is CAISESESTNEKLFF.

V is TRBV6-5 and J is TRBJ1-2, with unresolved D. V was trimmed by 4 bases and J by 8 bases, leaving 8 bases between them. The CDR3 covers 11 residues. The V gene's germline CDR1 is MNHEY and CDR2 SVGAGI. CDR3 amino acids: CASSLGWGYTF. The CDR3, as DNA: TGTGCCAGCAGTTTGGGCTGGGGCTACACCTTC.

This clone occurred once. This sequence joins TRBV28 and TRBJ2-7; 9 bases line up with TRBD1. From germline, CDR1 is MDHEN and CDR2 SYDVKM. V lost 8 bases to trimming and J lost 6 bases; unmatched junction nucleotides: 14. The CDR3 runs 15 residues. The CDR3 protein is CASLTAGTGNGEQYF. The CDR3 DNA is TGTGCCAGCCTAACCGCCGGGACAGGGAATGGCGAGCAGTACTTC. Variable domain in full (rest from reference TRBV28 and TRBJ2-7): DVKVTQSSRYLVKRTGEKVFLECVQDMDHENMFWYRQDPGLGLRLIYFSYDVKMKEKGDIPEGYSVSREKKERFSLILESASTNQTSMYLCASLTAGTGNGEQYFGPGTRLTVT.

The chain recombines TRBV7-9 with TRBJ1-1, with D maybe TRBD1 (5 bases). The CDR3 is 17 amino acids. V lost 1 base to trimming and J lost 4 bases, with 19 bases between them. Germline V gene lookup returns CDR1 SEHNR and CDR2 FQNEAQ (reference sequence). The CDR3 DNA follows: TGTGCCAGCAGCTTAGTGGGTCGGCAGGGACTGAGCACTGAAGCTTTCTTT. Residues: CASSLVGRQGLSTEAFF.

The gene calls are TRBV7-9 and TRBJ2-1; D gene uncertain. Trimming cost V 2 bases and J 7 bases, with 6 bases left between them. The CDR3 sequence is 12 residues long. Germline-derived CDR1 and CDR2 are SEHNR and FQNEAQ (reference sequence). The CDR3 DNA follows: TGTGCCAGCAGCTTATCTTCAAATGAGCAGTTCTTC. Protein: CASSLSSNEQFF.

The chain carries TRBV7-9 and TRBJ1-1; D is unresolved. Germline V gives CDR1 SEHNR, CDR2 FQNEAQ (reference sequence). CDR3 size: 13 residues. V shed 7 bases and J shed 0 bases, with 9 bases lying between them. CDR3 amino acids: CASTRTVNTEAFF. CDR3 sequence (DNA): TGTGCCAGCACCCGGACGGTGAACACTGAAGCTTTCTTT.

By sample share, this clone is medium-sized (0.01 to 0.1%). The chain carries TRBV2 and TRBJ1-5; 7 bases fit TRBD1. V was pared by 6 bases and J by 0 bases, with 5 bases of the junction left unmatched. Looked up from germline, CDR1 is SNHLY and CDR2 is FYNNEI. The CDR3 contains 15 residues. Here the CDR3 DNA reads TGTGCCAGCAGCGAGGGACAGTATAGCAATCAGCCCCAGCATTTT. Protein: CASSEGQYSNQPQHF.

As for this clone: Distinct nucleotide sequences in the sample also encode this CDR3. The CDR3 loop reads CSVDRVNTEAFF. DNA for the CDR3: TGCAGCGTTGACAGAGTGAACACTGAAGCTTTCTTT. The chain couples TRBV29-1 to TRBJ1-1; no clear D gene. CDR3 length: 12 amino acids. CDR1 and CDR2 from the germline V gene are SQVTM and ANQGSEA. Trimming removed 3 bases from V and 0 bases from J, with 5 bases in between.

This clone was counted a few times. CDR3 DNA: TGTGCCAGCATCTGGACTAGCGGGAGGATTGATACGCAGTATTTT. Amino acid sequence: CASIWTSGRIDTQYF. The V gene is TRBV5-5, the J gene TRBJ2-3, with TRBD2 matching over 14 bases. The CDR3 spans 15 residues. Germline V CDR1 and CDR2: SGHKS, YYEKEE (reference sequence). Losses at the gene ends were 6 bases for V and 6 bases for J; bases not matched to a gene: 6.

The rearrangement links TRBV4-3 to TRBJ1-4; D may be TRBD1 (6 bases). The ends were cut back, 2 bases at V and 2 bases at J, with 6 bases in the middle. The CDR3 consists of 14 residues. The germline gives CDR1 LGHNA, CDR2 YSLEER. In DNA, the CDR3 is TGCGCCAGCAGCCAAACAGGGACTAATGAAAAACTGTTTTTT. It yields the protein CASSQTGTNEKLFF.

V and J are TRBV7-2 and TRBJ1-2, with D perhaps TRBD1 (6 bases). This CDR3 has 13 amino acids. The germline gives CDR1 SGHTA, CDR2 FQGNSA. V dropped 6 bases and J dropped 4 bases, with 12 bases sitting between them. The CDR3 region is CASSSTGPYGYTF. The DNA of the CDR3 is TGTGCCAGCAGTTCCACAGGGCCCTATGGCTACACCTTC.

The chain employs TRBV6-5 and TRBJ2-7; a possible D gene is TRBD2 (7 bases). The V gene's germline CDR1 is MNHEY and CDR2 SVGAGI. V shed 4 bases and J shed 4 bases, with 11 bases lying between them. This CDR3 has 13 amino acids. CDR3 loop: CASSWAGAYEQYF. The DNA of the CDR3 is TGTGCCAGCAGTTGGGCGGGGGCTTACGAGCAGTACTTC.

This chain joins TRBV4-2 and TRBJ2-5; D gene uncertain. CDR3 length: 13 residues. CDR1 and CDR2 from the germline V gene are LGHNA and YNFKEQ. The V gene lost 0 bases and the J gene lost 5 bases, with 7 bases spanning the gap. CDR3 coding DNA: TGTGCCAGCAGCCAAGATATGAGGGAGACCCAGTACTTC. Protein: CASSQDMRETQYF.

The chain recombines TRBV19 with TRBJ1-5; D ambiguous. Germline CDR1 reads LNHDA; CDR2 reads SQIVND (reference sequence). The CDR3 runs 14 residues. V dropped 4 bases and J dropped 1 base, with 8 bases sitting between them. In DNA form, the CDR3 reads TGTGCCAGTAGTACTTATAGAAGCAATCAGCCCCAGCATTTT. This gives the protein CASSTYRSNQPQHF.

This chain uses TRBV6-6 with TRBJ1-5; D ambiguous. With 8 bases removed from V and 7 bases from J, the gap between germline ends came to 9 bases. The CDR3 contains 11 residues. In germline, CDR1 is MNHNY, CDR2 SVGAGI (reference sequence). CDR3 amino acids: CASAGDQPQHF. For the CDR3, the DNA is TGTGCCAGCGCAGGCGACCAGCCCCAGCATTTT.

CDR3 sequence reads: CASSSSTRGNQPQHF. CDR3 sequence (DNA): TGTGCCAGCAGCTCTTCGACGAGGGGGAACCAGCCCCAGCATTTT. The gene calls are TRBV5-6 and TRBJ1-5, with D perhaps TRBD1 (6 bases). V shed 3 bases and J shed 7 bases, with 17 bases lying between them. Germline CDR1 SGHDT, CDR2 YYEEEE. The CDR3 is 15 residues long.

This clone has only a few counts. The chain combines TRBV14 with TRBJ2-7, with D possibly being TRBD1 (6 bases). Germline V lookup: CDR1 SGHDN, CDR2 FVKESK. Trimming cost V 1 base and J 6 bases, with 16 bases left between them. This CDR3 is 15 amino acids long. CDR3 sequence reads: CASSQVLGARGEQYF. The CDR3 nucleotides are TGTGCCAGCAGCCAAGTTCTGGGGGCACGCGGCGAGCAGTACTTC.

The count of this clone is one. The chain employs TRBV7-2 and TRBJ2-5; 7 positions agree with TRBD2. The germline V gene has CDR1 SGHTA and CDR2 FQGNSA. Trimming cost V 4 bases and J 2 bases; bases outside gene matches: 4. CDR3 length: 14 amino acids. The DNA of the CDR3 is TGTGCCAGCAGCTCAGCGGGATCTCAAGAGACCCAGTACTTC. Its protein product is CASSSAGSQETQYF.

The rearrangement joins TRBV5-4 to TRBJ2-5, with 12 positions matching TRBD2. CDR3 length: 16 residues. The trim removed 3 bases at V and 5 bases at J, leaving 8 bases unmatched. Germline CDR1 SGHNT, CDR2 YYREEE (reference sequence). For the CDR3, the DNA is TGTGCCAGCAGCTCCCGACTAGCGGGAGAAGGGGAGACCCAGTACTTC. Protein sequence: CASSSRLAGEGETQYF.

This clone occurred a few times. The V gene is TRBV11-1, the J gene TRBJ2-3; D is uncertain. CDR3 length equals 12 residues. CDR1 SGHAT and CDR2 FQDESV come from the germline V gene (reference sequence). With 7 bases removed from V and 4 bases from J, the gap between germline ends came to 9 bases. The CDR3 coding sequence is TGTGCCAGCACCTCCCATTCAGATACGCAGTATTTT. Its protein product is CASTSHSDTQYF.

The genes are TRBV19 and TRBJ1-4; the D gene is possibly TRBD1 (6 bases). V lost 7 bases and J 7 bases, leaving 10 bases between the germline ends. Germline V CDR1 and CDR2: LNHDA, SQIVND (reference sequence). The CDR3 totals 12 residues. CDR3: CASKGESEKLFF. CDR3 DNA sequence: TGTGCCAGTAAGGGGGAAAGTGAAAAACTGTTTTTT.